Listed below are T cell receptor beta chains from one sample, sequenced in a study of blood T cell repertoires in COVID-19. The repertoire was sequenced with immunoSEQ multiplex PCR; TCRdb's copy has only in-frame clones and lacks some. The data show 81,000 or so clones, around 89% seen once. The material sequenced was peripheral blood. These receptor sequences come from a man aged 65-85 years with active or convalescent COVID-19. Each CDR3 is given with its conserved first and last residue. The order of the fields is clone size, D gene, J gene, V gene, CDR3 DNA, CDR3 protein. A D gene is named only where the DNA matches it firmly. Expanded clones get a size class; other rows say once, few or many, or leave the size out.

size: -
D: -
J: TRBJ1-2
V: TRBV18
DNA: TGTGCCAGCTCCGCGCCCAGGGTCGGCTACACCTTC
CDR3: CASSAPRVGYTF

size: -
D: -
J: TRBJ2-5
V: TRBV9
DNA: TGTGCCAGCAGCGTAGGGACATCCTCACAAGAGACCCAGTACTTC
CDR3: CASSVGTSSQETQYF

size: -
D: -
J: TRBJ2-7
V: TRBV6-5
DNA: TGTGCCAGCAGGATTGGGGGGGGCATCTACGAGCAGTACTTC
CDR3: CASRIGGGIYEQYF

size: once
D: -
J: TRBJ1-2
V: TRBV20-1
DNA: TGCAGTGCGGGGCCGCAGGAGGGCTACACCTTC
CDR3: CSAGPQEGYTF

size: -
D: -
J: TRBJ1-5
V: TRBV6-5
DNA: TGTGCCAGCAGTCCCGGGGGGGGATCGGGTCAGCCCCAGCATTTT
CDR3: CASSPGGGSGQPQHF

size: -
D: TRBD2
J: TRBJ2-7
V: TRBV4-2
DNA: TGTGCCAGCAGCCACCCCATTGGCAGACTAGCGGGGTTGTACGAGCAGTACTTC
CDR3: CASSHPIGRLAGLYEQYF

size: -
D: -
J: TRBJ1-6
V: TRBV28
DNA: TGTGCCAGCAGTTCCGGCACCCGGGGAAATTCACCCCTCCACTTT
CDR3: CASSSGTRGNSPLHF

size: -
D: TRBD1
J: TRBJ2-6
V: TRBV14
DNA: TGTGCCAGCAGCCAAGTACCGGGACAGGGAAGGGCCAACGTCCTGACTTTC
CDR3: CASSQVPGQGRANVLTF

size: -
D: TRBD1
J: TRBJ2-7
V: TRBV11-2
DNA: TGTGCCAGCAGCTACGGGACAGGGAACTACGAGCAGTACTTC
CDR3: CASSYGTGNYEQYF

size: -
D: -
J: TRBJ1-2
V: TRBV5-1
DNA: TGCGCCAGCAGCTTGTTTCCGACCGCAGAGGGTGGCTACACCTTC
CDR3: CASSLFPTAEGGYTF

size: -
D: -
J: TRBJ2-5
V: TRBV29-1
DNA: TGCAGCGTCCCCAAGGGGGATTCGGAGACCCAGTACTTC
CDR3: CSVPKGDSETQYF

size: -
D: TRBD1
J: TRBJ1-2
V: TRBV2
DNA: TGTGCCAGCAGAGCCAAAACCACAGGGGCAATCGGCTACACCTTC
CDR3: CASRAKTTGAIGYTF

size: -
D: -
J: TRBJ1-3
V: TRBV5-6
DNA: TGTGCCAGCAGCTTGGTGAATACGGAGGGAAACACCATATATTTT
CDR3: CASSLVNTEGNTIYF

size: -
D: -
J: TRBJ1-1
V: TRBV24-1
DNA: TGTGCCACCAGTGAAGCGAACACTGAAGCTTTCTTT
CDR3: CATSEANTEAFF

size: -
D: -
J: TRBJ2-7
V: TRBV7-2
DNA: TGTGCCAGCAGCTTTATGAACCCTACCTACGAGCAGTACTTC
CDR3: CASSFMNPTYEQYF

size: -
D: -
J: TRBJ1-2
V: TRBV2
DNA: TGTGCCAGCAGTGAAGTTGTGGCAACCTATGGCTACACCTTC
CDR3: CASSEVVATYGYTF

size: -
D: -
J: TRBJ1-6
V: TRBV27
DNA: TGTGCCAGCACTGCGGGCAGGTCGATGGGGACCCTCCACTTT
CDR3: CASTAGRSMGTLHF

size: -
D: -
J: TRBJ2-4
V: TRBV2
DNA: TGTGCCAGCAGTTCCATCACAGACATTCAGTACTTC
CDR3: CASSSITDIQYF

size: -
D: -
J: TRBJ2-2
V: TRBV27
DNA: TGTGCCAGCAGTAACGCAGGGTTGAACACCGGGGAGCTGTTTTTT
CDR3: CASSNAGLNTGELFF

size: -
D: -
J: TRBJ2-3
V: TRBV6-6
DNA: TGTGCCAGCAGTTACTCGGGGCAGACCTGGGCAGATACGCAGTATTTT
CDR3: CASSYSGQTWADTQYF

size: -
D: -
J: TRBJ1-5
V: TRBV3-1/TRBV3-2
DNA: TGTGCCAGCAGCCAAGACAGTCGGGGCAATCAGCCCCAGCATTTT
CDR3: CASSQDSRGNQPQHF

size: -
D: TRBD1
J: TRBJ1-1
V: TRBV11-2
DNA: TGTGCCAGCAGCTTAGTTGAGGTCAGGGACAGGGGAAGAACTGAAGCTTTCTTT
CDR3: CASSLVEVRDRGRTEAFF

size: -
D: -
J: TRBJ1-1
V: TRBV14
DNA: TGTGCCAGCAGCCAACTAAGTATGAACACTGAAGCTTTCTTT
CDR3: CASSQLSMNTEAFF

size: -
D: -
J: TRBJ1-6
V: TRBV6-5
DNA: TGTGCCAGCAGCATTGAACGGGGGTCAGGGTCACCCCTCCACTTT
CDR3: CASSIERGSGSPLHF

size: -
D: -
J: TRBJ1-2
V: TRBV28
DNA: TGTGCCAGCAGTCTCCCTGGGCCCTCCTTGGACACCTTC
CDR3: CASSLPGPSLDTF

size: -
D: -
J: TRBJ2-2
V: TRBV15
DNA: TGTGCCACCAGCAGGGGAGACACCGGGGAGCTGTTTTTT
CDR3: CATSRGDTGELFF

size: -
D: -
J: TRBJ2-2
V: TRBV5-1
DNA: TGCGCCAGCAGCTCTGAGGGGGGGTATAACACCGGGGAGCTGTTTTTT
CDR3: CASSSEGGYNTGELFF

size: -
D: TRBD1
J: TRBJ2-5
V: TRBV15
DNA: TGTGCCACCAGCACGACAGGGCGGGAGACCCAGTACTTC
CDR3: CATSTTGRETQYF

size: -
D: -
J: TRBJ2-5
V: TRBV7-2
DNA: TGTGCCAGCAGTCCCGGGACAACAAAAGAGACCCAGTACTTC
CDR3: CASSPGTTKETQYF

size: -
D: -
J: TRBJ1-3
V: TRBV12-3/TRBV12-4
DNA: TGTGCCAGCACTTCCAGGGTAGGAAACACCATATATTTT
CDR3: CASTSRVGNTIYF

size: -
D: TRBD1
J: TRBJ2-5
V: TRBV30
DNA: TGTGCCTGGAGTTTAGGACAGGGGTACCAAGAGACCCAGTACTTC
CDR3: CAWSLGQGYQETQYF

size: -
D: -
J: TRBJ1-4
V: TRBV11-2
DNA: TGTGCCAGCAGCTCCACGCCCCGGGGGATTAGTAATGAAAAACTGTTTTTT
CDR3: CASSSTPRGISNEKLFF

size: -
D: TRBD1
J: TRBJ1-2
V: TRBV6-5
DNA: TGTGCCAGCAGTACGGGACAGTCCCTCCGCGGCGGCTACACCTTC
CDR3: CASSTGQSLRGGYTF

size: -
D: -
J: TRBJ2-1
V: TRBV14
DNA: TGTGCCAGCAGCCAAGATCTAGGGGACAATGAGCAGTTCTTC
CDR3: CASSQDLGDNEQFF

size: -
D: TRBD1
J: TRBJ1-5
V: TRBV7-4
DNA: TGTGCCAGCAGCTGGGGGGACAGGGTAGGAAATCAGCCCCAGCATTTT
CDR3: CASSWGDRVGNQPQHF

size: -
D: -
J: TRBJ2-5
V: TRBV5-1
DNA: TGCGCCAGCAGCTTGGCCCGCGGTCCCAAAGAGACCCAGTACTTC
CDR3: CASSLARGPKETQYF

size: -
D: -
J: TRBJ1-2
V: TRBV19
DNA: TGTGTTGGTCCAGCTAACTATGGCTACACCTTC
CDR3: CVGPANYGYTF

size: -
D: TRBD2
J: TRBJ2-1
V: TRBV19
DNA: TGTGCCAGTAGAATGATGACTAGCGGGGAGAGGAATGAGCAGTTCTTC
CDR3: CASRMMTSGERNEQFF

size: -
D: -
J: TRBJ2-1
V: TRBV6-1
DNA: TGTGCCAGCAGTGATACCTACCAACCCTACAATGAGCAGTTCTTC
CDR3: CASSDTYQPYNEQFF

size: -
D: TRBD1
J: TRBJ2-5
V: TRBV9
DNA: TGTGCCAGCAGCGGACAGGGGTGGGGAGAGACCCAGTACTTC
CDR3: CASSGQGWGETQYF

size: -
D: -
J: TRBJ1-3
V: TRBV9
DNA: TGTGCCAGTCAGGGGACTGGAAACACCATATATTTT
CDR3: CASQGTGNTIYF

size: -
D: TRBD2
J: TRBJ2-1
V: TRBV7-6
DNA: TGTGCCAGCAGCTTAAGTCGGGCGGGGGGGCGTTACAATGAGCAGTTCTTC
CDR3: CASSLSRAGGRYNEQFF

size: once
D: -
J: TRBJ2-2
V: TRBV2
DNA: TGTGCCAGCATAATCAACACCGGGGAGCTGTTTTTT
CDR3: CASIINTGELFF

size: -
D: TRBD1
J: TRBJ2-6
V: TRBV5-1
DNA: TGCGCCAGCAGCCTAGACAGGGCTGGGGCCAACGTCCTGACTTTC
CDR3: CASSLDRAGANVLTF

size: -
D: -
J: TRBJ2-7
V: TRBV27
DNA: TGTGCCAGCAGTTCCCGGGTTGGAACGTGGGAGCAGTACTTC
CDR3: CASSSRVGTWEQYF

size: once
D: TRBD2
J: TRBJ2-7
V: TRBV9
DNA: TGTGCCAGCAGCGTAGCTTTGCGGGGGAGCTTCTACGAGCAGTACTTC
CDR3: CASSVALRGSFYEQYF

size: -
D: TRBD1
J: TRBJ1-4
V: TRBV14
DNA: TGTGCCAGCAGCCAAGCGGCAGGGGGGAATGAAAAACTGTTTTTT
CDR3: CASSQAAGGNEKLFF

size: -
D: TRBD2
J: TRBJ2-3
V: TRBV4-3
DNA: TGCGCCAGCAGCCGGGGCAGCGGGGGGGCCGAAGATACGCAGTATTTT
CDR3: CASSRGSGGAEDTQYF

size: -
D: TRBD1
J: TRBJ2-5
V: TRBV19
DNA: TGTGCCAGTAGTAAGACAGGGTTAATGGAGACCCAGTACTTC
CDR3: CASSKTGLMETQYF

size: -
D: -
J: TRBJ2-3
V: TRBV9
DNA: TGTGCCAGCAGCGTAGGGGTAGCAGGGTACACAGATACGCAGTATTTT
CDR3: CASSVGVAGYTDTQYF

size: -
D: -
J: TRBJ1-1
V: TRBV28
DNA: TGTGCCAGCAGTTTAGGGGGACACTTGAACACTGAAGCTTTCTTT
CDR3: CASSLGGHLNTEAFF

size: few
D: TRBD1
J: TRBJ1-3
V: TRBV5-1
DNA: TGCGCCAGCAGCTTGGGACAGGGCAGTACCGGAAACACCATATATTTT
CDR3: CASSLGQGSTGNTIYF

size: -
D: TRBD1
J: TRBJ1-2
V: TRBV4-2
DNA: TGTGCCAGCAGCAGGACAGGGGGCGAAGGCTACACCTTC
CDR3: CASSRTGGEGYTF

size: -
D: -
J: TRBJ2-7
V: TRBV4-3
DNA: TGCGCCAGCAGCCAAGACGCGAAACAGCCCAAGTACTTC
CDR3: CASSQDAKQPKYF

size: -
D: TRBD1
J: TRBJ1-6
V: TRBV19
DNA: TGTGCCAGTAGTATGGGGACAGGGGGTAATTCACCCCTCCACTTT
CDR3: CASSMGTGGNSPLHF